The rows below give T cell receptor beta chains drawn from one sample of a study of glioma-infiltrating T cells after dendritic cell vaccination. The method was immunoSEQ multiplex PCR; TCRdb's version includes in-frame clones alone and lacks a portion of them. The table shows about 110,000 clones, with roughly 90% occurring only once. Sample: blood, taken after dendritic cell vaccination. The source is a human donor with glioblastoma. CDR3s include the opening cysteine and the closing phenylalanine or tryptophan.

V: TRBV5-1
CDR3: CASSIDRADEQYF

V: TRBV29-1
CDR3: CSTATGIIGEQYF

V: TRBV5-1
CDR3: CASRLDRENQPQHF

V: TRBV12-5
CDR3: CASGLGSVNGYTF

V: TRBV30
CDR3: CAWSRGQDTDTQYF

V: TRBV5-1
CDR3: CASSYLPSNQPQHF

V: TRBV10-3
CDR3: CAISGTGGETTDTQYF

V: TRBV7-9
CDR3: CASSSPRREGYTF

V: TRBV2
CDR3: CASSGTSGGVIETQYF

V: TRBV9
CDR3: CASSVAPGLASEQYF

V: TRBV7-2
CDR3: CASSLEGAGTEAFF

V: TRBV19
CDR3: CASTGTGYDQPQHF

V: TRBV2
CDR3: CASIASLAGVNEQFF

V: TRBV5-1
CDR3: CASSLKQGLAGARTDTQYF

V: TRBV6-5
CDR3: CAGSFVDRDTEAFF

V: TRBV5-1
CDR3: CASSLEPTGPGNTIYF

V: TRBV4-2
CDR3: CASSQGDYGAHEQFF

V: TRBV5-1
CDR3: CASSSSGTGIYEQYF

V: TRBV5-1
CDR3: CASGGGGDYSPLHF

V: TRBV15
CDR3: CATSSEGGNQPQHF

V: TRBV9
CDR3: CASSPSGRAQETQYF

V: TRBV5-1
CDR3: CASSLEASGVSYEQYF

V: TRBV6-1
CDR3: CASSEGGTRSEKLFF

V: TRBV2
CDR3: CASSDRGVGQPQHF

V: TRBV28
CDR3: CASSLTSSSGYTF

V: TRBV2
CDR3: CASRTDVTPWSSGNTIYF

V: TRBV6-1
CDR3: CASSEMAGLGYGYTF

V: TRBV4-2
CDR3: CASSQEFAGGLTDTQYF

V: TRBV10-1
CDR3: CASSESYDTENEAFF

V: TRBV5-1
CDR3: CASGTSGSGTGELFF

V: TRBV2
CDR3: CASSAGEVAHTDTQYF

V: TRBV10-1
CDR3: CASARRGYQETQYF

V: TRBV5-1
CDR3: CASSYGQPSETQYF

V: TRBV19
CDR3: CASSTGLLDTQYF

V: TRBV28
CDR3: CASSRQGAYEQYF

V: TRBV5-8
CDR3: CASSLTGALNYGYTF

V: TRBV6-1
CDR3: CASSTGGWGQGRF

V: TRBV5-1
CDR3: CASSRGQASYGYTF

V: TRBV5-1
CDR3: CASSGSGRTDTQYF

V: TRBV2
CDR3: CASSIRDIGNTEAFF

V: TRBV6-1
CDR3: CASSPSRQGGGGYTF

V: TRBV2
CDR3: CASRGQGFSGNTIYF

V: TRBV6-5
CDR3: CASSYSRINEQYF

V: TRBV6-6
CDR3: CASSYSSAQDTQYF

V: TRBV9
CDR3: CASSVSPRPTDTQYF

V: TRBV7-9
CDR3: CASSLDFYEQYF

V: TRBV6-1
CDR3: CASSPRDTGNTEAFF

V: TRBV2
CDR3: CASKGSGAGELFF

V: TRBV5-6
CDR3: CASSFGTGYEAFF